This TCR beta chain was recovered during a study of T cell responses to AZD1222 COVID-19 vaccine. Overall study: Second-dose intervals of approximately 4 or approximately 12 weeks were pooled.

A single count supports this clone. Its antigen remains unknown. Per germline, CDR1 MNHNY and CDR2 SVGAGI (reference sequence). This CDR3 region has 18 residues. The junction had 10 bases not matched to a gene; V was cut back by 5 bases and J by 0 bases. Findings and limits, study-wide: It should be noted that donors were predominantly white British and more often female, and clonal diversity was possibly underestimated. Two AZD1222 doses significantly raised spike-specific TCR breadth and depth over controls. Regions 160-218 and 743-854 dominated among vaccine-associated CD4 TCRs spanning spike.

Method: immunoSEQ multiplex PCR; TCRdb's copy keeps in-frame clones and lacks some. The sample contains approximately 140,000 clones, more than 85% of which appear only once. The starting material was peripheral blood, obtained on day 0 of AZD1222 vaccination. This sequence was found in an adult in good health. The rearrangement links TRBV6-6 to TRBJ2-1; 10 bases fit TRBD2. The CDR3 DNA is TGTGCCAGCAGTCGAGGGGCTAGCGGGAGTCGCTCCTACAATGAGCAGTTCTTC. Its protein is CASSRGASGSRSYNEQFF.